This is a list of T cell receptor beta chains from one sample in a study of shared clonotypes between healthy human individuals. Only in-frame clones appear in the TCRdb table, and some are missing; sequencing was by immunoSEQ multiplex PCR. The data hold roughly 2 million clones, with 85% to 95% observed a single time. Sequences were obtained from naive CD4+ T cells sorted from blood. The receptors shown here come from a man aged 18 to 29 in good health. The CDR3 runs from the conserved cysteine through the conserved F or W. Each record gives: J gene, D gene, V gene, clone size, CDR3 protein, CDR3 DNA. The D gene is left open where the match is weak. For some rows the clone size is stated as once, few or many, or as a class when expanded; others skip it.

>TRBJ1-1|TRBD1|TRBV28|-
CASSLGQGTEAFF
TGTGCCAGCAGTCTGGGACAGGGCACTGAAGCTTTCTTT
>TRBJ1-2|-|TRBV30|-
CAWGLDGLYGYTF
TGTGCCTGGGGTCTGGACGGATTATATGGCTACACCTTC
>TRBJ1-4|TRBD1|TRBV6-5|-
CASSRGQGSEKLFF
TGTGCCAGCAGCCGGGGACAGGGAAGCGAAAAACTGTTTTTT
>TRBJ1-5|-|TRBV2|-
CASRPTAQPQHF
TGTGCCAGCAGGCCCACAGCCCAGCCCCAGCATTTT
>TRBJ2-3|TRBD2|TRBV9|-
CASSVAAGAQYF
TGTGCCAGCAGCGTAGCAGCGGGAGCGCAGTATTTT
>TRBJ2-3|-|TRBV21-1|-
CASSKCSGMGRTDTQYF
TGTGCCAGCAGCAAGTGCAGCGGGATGGGTAGGACAGATACGCAGTATTTT
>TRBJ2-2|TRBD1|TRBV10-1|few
CASSEGDRMDTGELFF
TGCGCCAGCAGTGAAGGGGACAGAATGGACACCGGGGAGCTGTTTTTT
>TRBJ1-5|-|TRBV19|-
CASSILGQYYQPQHF
TGTGCCAGTAGTATCCTTGGACAGTACTATCAGCCCCAGCATTTT
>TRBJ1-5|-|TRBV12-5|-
CASGLVPSDQPQHF
TGTGCTAGTGGTTTGGTACCCTCGGATCAGCCCCAGCATTTT
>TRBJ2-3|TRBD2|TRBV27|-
CASSYGRETDTQYF
TGTGCCAGCAGTTACGGGAGGGAGACAGATACGCAGTATTTT
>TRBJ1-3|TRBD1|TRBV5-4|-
CASSPGQISGNTIYF
TGTGCCAGCAGCCCGGGACAGATCTCTGGAAACACCATATATTTT
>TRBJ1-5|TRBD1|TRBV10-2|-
CASSPGGTSNQPQHF
TGCGCCAGCAGTCCAGGGGGAACTAGCAATCAGCCCCAGCATTTT
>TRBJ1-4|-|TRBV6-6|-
CASSSQGGTEKLFF
TGTGCCAGCAGTTCACAGGGCGGTACTGAAAAACTGTTTTTT
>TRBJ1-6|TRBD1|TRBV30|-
CAWSAGQGANSPLHF
TGTGCCTGGAGTGCGGGACAGGGGGCTAACTCACCCCTCCACTTT
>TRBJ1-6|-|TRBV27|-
CASSLNPENRAFTTPYNSPLHF
TGTGCCAGCAGTTTAAACCCTGAAAACAGGGCCTTTACTACACCTTATAATTCACCCCTCCACTTT
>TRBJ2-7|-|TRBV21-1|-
CASSKRGTGLDEQYF
TGTGCCAGCAGCAAAAGGGGGACAGGGCTTGACGAGCAGTACTTC
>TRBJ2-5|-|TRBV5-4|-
CASSLTSGIRETQYF
TGTGCCAGCAGCCTGACTTCAGGCATTCGAGAGACCCAGTACTTC
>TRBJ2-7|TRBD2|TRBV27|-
CATKGTSGSLVNEQYF
TGTGCCACCAAGGGTACTAGCGGGAGTTTGGTCAACGAGCAGTACTTC
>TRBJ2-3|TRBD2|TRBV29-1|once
CSVPKLAGSFTDTQYF
TGCAGCGTCCCGAAGCTAGCGGGGAGTTTCACAGATACGCAGTATTTT
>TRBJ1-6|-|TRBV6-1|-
CASSDSRQGSF
TGTGCCAGCAGTGACTCTAGGCAGGGGAGTTTT
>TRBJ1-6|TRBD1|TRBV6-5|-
CASSSTGVLNSPLHF
TGTGCCAGCAGTAGTACAGGGGTCCTTAATTCACCCCTCCACTTT
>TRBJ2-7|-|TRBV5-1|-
CASSLGQVVGSYEQYF
TGCGCCAGCAGCTTGGGACAGGTTGTCGGCTCCTACGAGCAGTACTTC
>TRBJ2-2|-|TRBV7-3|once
CASSFGVNTGELFF
TGTGCCAGCAGCTTCGGAGTTAACACCGGGGAGCTGTTTTTT
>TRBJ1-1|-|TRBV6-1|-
CASSEAGGGNTEAFF
TGTGCCAGCAGTGAAGCAGGGGGAGGGAACACTGAAGCTTTCTTT
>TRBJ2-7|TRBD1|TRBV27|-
CASSFQGASEQYF
TGTGCCAGCAGTTTCCAGGGGGCTAGCGAGCAGTACTTC
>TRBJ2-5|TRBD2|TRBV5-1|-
CASSLALGLGGETQYF
TGCGCCAGCAGCTTGGCCCTGGGACTAGGGGGAGAGACCCAGTACTTC
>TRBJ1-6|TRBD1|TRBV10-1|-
CASSESKTGGNSPLHF
TGCGCCAGCAGTGAGTCGAAAACAGGGGGGAATTCACCCCTCCACTTT
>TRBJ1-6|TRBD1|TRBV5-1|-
CASTARTGDGSPLHF
TGCGCCAGCACCGCTCGGACAGGGGATGGCTCACCCCTCCACTTT
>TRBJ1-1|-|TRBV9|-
CASSGRGASTEAFF
TGTGCCAGCAGCGGTAGGGGGGCGAGCACTGAAGCTTTCTTT
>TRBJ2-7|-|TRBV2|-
CASSQTGHEQYF
TGTGCCAGCAGTCAAACAGGGCACGAGCAGTACTTC
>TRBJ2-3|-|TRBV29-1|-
CSMRSSTDTQYF
TGCAGCATGCGCAGTAGCACAGATACGCAGTATTTT
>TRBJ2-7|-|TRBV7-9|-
CASSFLGAEQYF
TGTGCCAGCAGCTTTCTGGGTGCCGAGCAGTACTTC
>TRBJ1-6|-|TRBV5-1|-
CASSPRTVDSPLHF
TGCGCCAGCAGCCCGAGGACAGTCGATTCACCCCTCCACTTT
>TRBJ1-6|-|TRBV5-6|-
CASSLSSYNSPLHF
TGTGCCAGCAGCCTAAGCTCCTATAATTCACCCCTCCACTTT
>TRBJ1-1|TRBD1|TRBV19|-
CASSMGRGRVVVTEAFF
TGTGCCAGTAGTATGGGCAGGGGGCGTGTGGTAGTAACTGAAGCTTTCTTT
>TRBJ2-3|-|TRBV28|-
CASCERNTDTQYF
TGTGCCAGCTGTGAGCGCAACACAGATACGCAGTATTTT
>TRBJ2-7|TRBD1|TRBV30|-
CAWSTLLGSGGAQYF
TGTGCCTGGAGTACTCTTTTGGGCTCAGGGGGCGCGCAGTACTTC
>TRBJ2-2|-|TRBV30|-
CAWSARGDGELFF
TGTGCCTGGAGTGCCCGGGGCGACGGGGAGCTGTTTTTT
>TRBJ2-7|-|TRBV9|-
CASSVVGSSYEQYF
TGTGCCAGCAGCGTAGTAGGTAGTTCCTACGAGCAGTACTTC
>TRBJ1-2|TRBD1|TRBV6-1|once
CASSPGQGYYGYTF
TGTGCCAGCAGTCCGGGACAGGGGTACTATGGCTACACCTTC
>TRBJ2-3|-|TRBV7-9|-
CASGVTDTQYF
TGTGCCAGCGGGGTCACAGATACGCAGTATTTT
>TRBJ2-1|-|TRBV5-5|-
CACVKTGSSYNEQFF
TGTGCCTGTGTGAAAACGGGGTCGAGCTACAATGAGCAGTTCTTC
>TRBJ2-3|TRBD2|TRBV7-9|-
CASSPSGRSTDTQYF
TGTGCCAGCAGCCCTAGCGGGAGAAGCACAGATACGCAGTATTTT
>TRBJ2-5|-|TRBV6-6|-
CASKETVGLKETQYF
TGTGCCAGCAAAGAGACCGTGGGGCTTAAAGAGACCCAGTACTTC
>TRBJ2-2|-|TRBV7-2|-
CASSFSWTGELFF
TGTGCCAGCAGCTTCTCATGGACCGGGGAGCTGTTTTTT
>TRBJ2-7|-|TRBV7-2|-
CASSSSWGRNYEQYF
TGTGCCAGCAGCTCCTCATGGGGTAGAAACTACGAGCAGTACTTC
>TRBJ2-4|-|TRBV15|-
CATSRAGGSAIQYF
TGTGCCACCAGCAGAGCTGGAGGGTCGGCCATTCAGTACTTC
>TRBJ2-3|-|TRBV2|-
CASRKELRGLTDTQYF
TGTGCCAGCAGGAAAGAATTGAGGGGATTGACAGATACGCAGTATTTT
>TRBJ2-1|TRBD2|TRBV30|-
CAWSVPAGGFF
TGTGCCTGGAGTGTACCTGCGGGGGGGTTCTTC
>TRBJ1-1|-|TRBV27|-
CASSLQGTLNTEAFF
TGTGCCAGCAGTTTACAGGGGACCCTGAACACTGAAGCTTTCTTT
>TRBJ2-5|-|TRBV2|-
CASSAGIMETQYF
TGTGCCAGCAGTGCAGGAATTATGGAGACCCAGTACTTC
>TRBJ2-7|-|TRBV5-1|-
CASSLSLSEQYF
TGCGCCAGCAGCTTGAGTCTTTCCGAGCAGTACTTC
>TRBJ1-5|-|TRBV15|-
CATSRDQQGSNQPQHF
TGTGCCACCAGCAGAGATCAACAGGGAAGCAATCAGCCCCAGCATTTT
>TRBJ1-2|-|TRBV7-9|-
CASSLGENYGYTF
TGTGCCAGCAGCTTAGGAGAGAACTATGGCTACACCTTC
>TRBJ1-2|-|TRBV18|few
CASSPSSNYGYTF
TGTGCCAGCTCACCTTCCAGTAACTATGGCTACACCTTC
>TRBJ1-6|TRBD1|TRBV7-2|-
CASSPDRVNSPLHF
TGTGCCAGCAGCCCTGACAGGGTGAATTCACCCCTCCACTTT
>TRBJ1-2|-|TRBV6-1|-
CASSRQIPTNYGYTF
TGTGCCAGCAGTCGACAGATACCTACTAACTATGGCTACACCTTC
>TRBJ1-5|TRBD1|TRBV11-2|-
CASSLGQGGQPQHF
TGTGCCAGCAGCTTAGGACAGGGTGGTCAGCCCCAGCATTTT
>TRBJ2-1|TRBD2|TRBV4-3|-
CASSNTGLAVANEQFF
TGCGCCAGCAGCAATACCGGACTAGCTGTCGCCAATGAGCAGTTCTTC
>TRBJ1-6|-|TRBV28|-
CASSPTQTNSPLHF
TGTGCCAGCAGTCCGACGCAGACTAATTCACCCCTCCACTTT